This T cell receptor beta chain was sequenced during a study of blood T cell repertoires in COVID-19 (dated by TCRdb to the early 2020s). For context, the study as a whole: The collaborator samples originated in the United States, Italy and Spain and spanned the acute and convalescent phases of COVID-19. The repertoires were made available in a free public database intended to serve as a resource for research on the immune response to SARS-CoV-2. The material from the prospective study consisted of cDNA or gDNA derived from T cells, B-cell-depleted T cells, or PBMCs. Samples were obtained from the ongoing ImmuneRACE study (first 160 participants) and from about 1,300 subjects provided by 6 global collaborators. Where available, HLA class I and class II types were taken from metadata supplied by the sample provider and were not determined by assay-based typing. Sample metadata almost always included a de-identified subject ID, COVID-19 status, age in years and sex. Subjects who had been exposed to COVID-19, were actively infected with it, or had recovered from it provided the deeply sampled blood TCRbeta repertoires that made up the dataset. The investigation overall reported the following: How much clinical and demographic metadata was included differed by source and by participant, and the metadata was provided uncurated.

This clone was picked up a small number of times. Which antigen it targets is not known. No quality values exist for individual bases; no much larger clone is one base distant. As encoded in the germline V gene, CDR1 is KGHSH while CDR2 is LQKENI. The V and J ends are trimmed by 5 bases and 0 bases, leaving 10 bases between them. From the cysteine through the phenylalanine, the CDR3 covers 15 amino acids. Only CDR3 DNA is held: 45 bases, read in frame from base 1. TCRbeta CDR3 regions were amplified from genomic DNA using the immunoSEQ Assay, a bias-controlled multiplex PCR. On the authors' methods: The number of nucleated cells in each sample was estimated from the amplification of reference gene primers within the assay. To quantify the absolute abundance of each unique TCRbeta CDR3 rearrangement, sequence reads were collapsed and filtered. For each sample, productive Simpson clonality was calculated by taking the square root of Simpson's diversity index across productive rearrangements. This is the immuneACCESS table as TCRdb keeps it, with only in-frame sequences that have V and J called. A part of the clones is gone; compared with another copy, unresolved V genes explain less than half, and the rest is unexplained. From that table come the V and J calls and clone size; the DNA was used to work out D and trimming. The sample table shows about 300,000 clones, and more than 75% are seen once. The top ten constitute about 2.6% of the sample.

Participants in the prospective study were enrolled through a virtual design, were aged roughly 18 to 95 years, and lived in 20 to 30 United States geographic areas. Cohort assignment in the prospective study relied on participant-reported clinical history from a screening survey and a study questionnaire. ImmuneRACE Cohort 3 recovered participants were defined by two consecutive negative NP/OP PCR tests, healthcare professional clearance, or symptom resolution. In the prospective study, mobile phlebotomists collected whole blood, serum and a nasopharyngeal or oropharyngeal swab from each participant. Participants in the prospective study had the option to provide additional blood draws and questionnaires over a 2-month period. Before DNA extraction, prospective study blood samples were shipped either frozen or at room temperature.

The sample taken for sequencing was PBMCs or T cells enriched from blood (not recorded which). The TCR was taken from a woman aged 18 to 35 who had recovered from COVID-19. The V and J genes are TRBV18 and TRBJ1-4; 6 matching bases give a weak D call of TRBD1. The nucleotide sequence is given as TGTGCCAGCTCAGCTTACAGGGCAACTAATGAAAAACTGTTTTTT. It specifies CASSAYRATNEKLFF. Supplemented by the reference TRBV18 and TRBJ1-4 proteins around the CDR3, the complete variable domain is NAGVMQNPRHLVRRRGQEARLRCSPMKGHSHVYWYRQLPEEGLKFMVYLQKENIIDESGMPKERFSAEFPKEGPSILRIQQVVRGDSAAYFCASSAYRATNEKLFFGSGTQLSVL.